Each of the 7 T cell receptor beta chains below was sequenced from the same sample in a study of T cells in Graves' hyperthyroidism and ophthalmopathy. Amplified TCR beta CDR3 regions derived from RNA transcripts. The primer set for the first-round RT-PCR of the TCR CDR3 was HTBI. TCRdb re-derived calls from the multiplex PCR reads in MiXCR, one entry per CDR3 protein. Among hundreds of thousands of distinct CDR3 sequences listed, about 45% were seen once. The sequencing sample was made of peripheral blood or thyroid tissue (not recorded which). Receptor source: an adult man with Graves' disease, either hyperthyroidism or ophthalmopathy (not recorded which).

As concerns this clonotype: A much bigger clone sits one base away, suggesting this may be a read error. The rearrangement uses TRBV7-8 and TRBJ1-4, with a tentative D call TRBD1 (5 bases). The germline V gene has CDR1 SGHVS and CDR2 FQNEAQ. Trimming pared 6 bases from V and 7 bases from J, leaving 21 bases between. The CDR3 covers 16 residues. The DNA for the CDR3 is TGTGCCAGCAGACTATTGTCGGGACCGAAGCGTGAAAAACTGTTTTTT. Translation gives CASRLLSGPKREKLFF.

This sequence joins TRBV19 and TRBJ1-2; TRBD1 is a possible D gene (5 bases). The CDR3 totals 17 residues. Deletions cut 5 bases from V and 1 base from J, with 20 bases between. Per germline, CDR1 LNHDA and CDR2 SQIVND (reference sequence). CDR3 DNA sequence: TGTGCCAGTAGTGTGGACTACGGGGCTACCCTTAACTATGGCTACACCTTC. It encodes CASSVDYGATLNYGYTF.

This clonotype was counted only a few times. The rearrangement uses TRBV7-2 and TRBJ2-7; 9 bases match TRBD2. The V gene end was trimmed by 3 bases and the J gene end by 5 bases; junction bases not matched to a gene: 8. CDR1 is SGHTA and CDR2 is FQGNSA in the germline V gene. This CDR3 is 15 amino acids long. The CDR3 is CASSFRLAGRNEQYF. CDR3 sequence (DNA): TGTGCCAGCAGCTTTAGGCTAGCGGGGAGGAACGAGCAGTACTTC.

This clonotype has ten or more counts. The chain uses TRBV20-1 and TRBJ1-6, with D unresolved. Trimming removed 0 bases at V and 8 bases at J, with 14 bases between. Germline assignment: CDR1 DFQATT and CDR2 SNEGSKA (reference sequence). The CDR3 sequence is 15 residues long. CDR3 protein: CSARDVGLPDSPLHF. The CDR3 nucleotides are TGCAGTGCTAGAGATGTGGGCCTGCCCGATTCACCCCTCCACTTT.

There are many counts of this clonotype. The V and J genes are TRBV15 and TRBJ1-6; D uncertain. Germline values: CDR1 LNHNV, CDR2 YYDKDF (reference sequence). Between the trimmed V and J ends, which lost 5 bases and 0 bases, there was a span of 5 bases. The CDR3 spans 14 residues. CDR3 residues: CATSLSSYNSPLHF. The DNA for the CDR3 is TGTGCCACCAGCCTTAGCTCCTATAATTCACCCCTCCACTTT.

The V gene is TRBV24-1, the J gene TRBJ2-3, with a tentative D call TRBD1 (5 bases). The length of the CDR3 is 16 residues. Trimming removed 4 bases from V and 4 bases from J, with 17 bases in between. CDR1 and CDR2 from the germline V gene are KGHDR and SFDVKD. The CDR3 spells CATSDVTPGIADTQYF. The CDR3 bases are TGTGCCACCAGTGACGTTACCCCAGGGATCGCAGATACGCAGTATTTT.

The chain carries TRBV5-1 and TRBJ2-7, with D tentatively TRBD2 (6 bases). Trimming left V 0 bases short and J 5 bases short, with 9 bases between. This CDR3 spans 13 amino acids. Germline assignment: CDR1 SGHRS and CDR2 YFSETQ. The CDR3 nucleotides read TGCGCCAGCAGCTTGGTGTTAGCGGACGAGCAGTACTTC. Its protein product is CASSLVLADEQYF.